The sequence of this T cell receptor (beta chain) was determined in a study of T-cell reconstitution after alpha-beta-depleted transplantation in children. The CDR3 is 14 amino acids. The V end was cut by 1 base, the J end by 5 bases, with 11 bases between. Germline V gives CDR1 MGHDK, CDR2 SYGVNS. For TCRbeta, the library was prepared with unique molecular identifiers. Via MiXCR, TCRdb re-called the PCR reads, giving one row per CDR3 protein. The sample has 190,000 or so distinct CDR3 sequences; around 7% are singletons. This clonotype was counted ten times or more. This material consisted of PBMCs from the stem cell graft donor, taken from the stem cell graft. The rearrangement links TRBV25-1 to TRBJ1-1; D call uncertain. The sequence came from a human donor who donated a stem cell graft to a child with Wiskott-Aldrich syndrome. CDR3 coding DNA: TGTGCCAGCAGTGAATTAAGGGTGGATACTGAAGCTTTCTTT. Its translation: CASSELRVDTEAFF.